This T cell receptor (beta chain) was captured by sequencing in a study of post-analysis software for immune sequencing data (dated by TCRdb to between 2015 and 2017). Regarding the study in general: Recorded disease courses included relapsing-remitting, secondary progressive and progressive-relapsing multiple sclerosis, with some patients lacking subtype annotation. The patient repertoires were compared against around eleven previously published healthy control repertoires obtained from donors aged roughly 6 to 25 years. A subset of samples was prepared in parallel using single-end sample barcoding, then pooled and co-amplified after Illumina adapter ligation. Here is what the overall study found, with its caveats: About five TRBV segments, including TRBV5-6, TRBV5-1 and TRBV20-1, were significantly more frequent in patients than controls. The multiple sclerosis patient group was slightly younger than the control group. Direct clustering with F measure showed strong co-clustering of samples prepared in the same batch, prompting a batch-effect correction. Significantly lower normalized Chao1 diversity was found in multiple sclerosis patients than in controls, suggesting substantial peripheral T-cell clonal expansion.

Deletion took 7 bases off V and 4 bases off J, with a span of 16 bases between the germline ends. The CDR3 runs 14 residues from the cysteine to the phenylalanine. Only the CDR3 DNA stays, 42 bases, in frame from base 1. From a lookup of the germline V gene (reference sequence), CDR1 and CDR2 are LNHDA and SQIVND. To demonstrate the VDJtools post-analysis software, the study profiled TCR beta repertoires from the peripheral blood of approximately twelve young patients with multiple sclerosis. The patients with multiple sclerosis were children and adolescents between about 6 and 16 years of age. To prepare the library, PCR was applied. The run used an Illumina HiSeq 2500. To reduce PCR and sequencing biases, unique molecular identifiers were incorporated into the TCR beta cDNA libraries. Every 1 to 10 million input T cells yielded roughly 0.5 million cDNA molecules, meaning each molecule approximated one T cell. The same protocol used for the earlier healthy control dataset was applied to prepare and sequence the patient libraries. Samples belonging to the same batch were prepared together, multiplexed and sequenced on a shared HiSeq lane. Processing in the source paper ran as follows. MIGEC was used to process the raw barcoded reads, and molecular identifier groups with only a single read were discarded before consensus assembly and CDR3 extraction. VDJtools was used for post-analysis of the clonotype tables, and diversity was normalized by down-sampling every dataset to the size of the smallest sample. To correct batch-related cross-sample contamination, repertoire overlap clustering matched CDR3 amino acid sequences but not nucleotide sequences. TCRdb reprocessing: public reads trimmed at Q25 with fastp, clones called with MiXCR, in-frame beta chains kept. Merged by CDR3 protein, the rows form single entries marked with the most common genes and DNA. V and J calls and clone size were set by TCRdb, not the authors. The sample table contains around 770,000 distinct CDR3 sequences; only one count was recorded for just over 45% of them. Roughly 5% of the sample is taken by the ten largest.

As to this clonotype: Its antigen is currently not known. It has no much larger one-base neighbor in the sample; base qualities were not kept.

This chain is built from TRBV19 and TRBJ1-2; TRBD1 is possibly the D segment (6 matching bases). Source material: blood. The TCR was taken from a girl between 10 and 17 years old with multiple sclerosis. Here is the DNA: TGTGCCAGTAATGGTGGCAGGGGAGGCTATGGCTACACCTTC. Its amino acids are CASNGGRGGYGYTF.